This T cell receptor (beta chain) was found in a study of blood T cell repertoires in COVID-19. About the research overall: Samples taken during acute and convalescent COVID-19 were collected in the United States, Italy and Spain. The analysed material was cDNA or gDNA that came from T cells, B-cell-depleted T cells, or PBMCs.

CDR3 size: 14 residues. CDR1 is LGHDT and CDR2 is YNNKEL in the germline V gene (reference sequence). V gave up 0 bases and J gave up 7 bases, with 7 bases separating them. In the original analysis: How many nucleated cells were present was estimated from reference gene primer amplification. Clones were read by immunoSEQ multiplex PCR, and TCRdb kept only the in-frame ones, dropping some. The V and J calls and clone size were taken over from that table, and D and trimming were inferred from the DNA. The sample lists hundreds of thousands of clones; about nine tenths were seen once. The V gene is TRBV3-1 (or the pseudogene TRBV3-2), the J gene TRBJ1-6; D is unclear. The sequencing input was peripheral blood. The receptor was derived from a woman in her thirties with active or convalescent COVID-19. The CDR3 bases are TGTGCCAGCAGCCAAGATCTCGTAAATTCACCCCTCCACTTT. This codes for CASSQDLVNSPLHF.